The source of this TCR beta chain is a study of OX40 agonist ivuxolimab in advanced cancers. Repertoires were generated with immunoSEQ multiplex PCR, while TCRdb's copy carries only in-frame clones and drops some. Among approximately 69,000 clones, 80% to 85% were seen once, and the ten largest hold 2% to 2.5%. Study-wide results and caveats: In general, CD8+ T cells held more expanded clones than CD4+ did, on average. Dose levels from 0.1 to 3.0 mg/kg saw CD4+ and CD8+ blood T cells expand clonally by week 6.

Germline V gene data show CDR1 as SGHNT and CDR2 as YENEEA. CDR3 length: 15 residues. The J segment lost 7 bases and the V segment lost 0 bases, leaving 6 bases of the junction unmatched. This clone appeared a single time. Its specificity is not known. V is TRBV11-3 and J is TRBJ2-1; 7 bases agree with TRBD2. The source material was CD4+ or CD8+ T cells sorted from blood, sampled in a trial of the OX40 agonist ivuxolimab. This receptor was identified in an adult with an advanced solid tumor such as melanoma, head and neck, liver or kidney cancer. CDR3 residues: CASSLDGQGGNEQFF. CDR3 nucleotide sequence: TGTGCCAGCAGCTTAGACGGGCAGGGAGGGAATGAGCAGTTCTTC.